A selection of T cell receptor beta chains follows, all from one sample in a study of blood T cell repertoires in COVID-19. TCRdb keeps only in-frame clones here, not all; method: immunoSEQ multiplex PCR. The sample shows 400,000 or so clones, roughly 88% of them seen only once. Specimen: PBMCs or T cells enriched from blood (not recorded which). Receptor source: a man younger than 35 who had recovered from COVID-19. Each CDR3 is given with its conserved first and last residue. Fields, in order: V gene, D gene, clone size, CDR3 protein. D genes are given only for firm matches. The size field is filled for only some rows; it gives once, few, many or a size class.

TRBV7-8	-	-	CASSLAPAYEQYF
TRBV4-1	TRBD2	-	CASSHIAGVIGNEQFF
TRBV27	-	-	CASSPGGARGYTF
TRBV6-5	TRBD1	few	CASSLTGYTGELFF
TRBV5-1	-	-	CASSLIGSSYEQYF
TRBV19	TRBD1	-	CASYDRVGTGGTLNTEAFF
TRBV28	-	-	CASSSALEAGPDEQYF
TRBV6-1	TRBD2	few	CASSDGASGGGYEQYF
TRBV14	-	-	CASSRTLVLNSPLHF
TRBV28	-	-	CASSQSDYQPQHF
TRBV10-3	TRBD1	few	CAISEELRQGGTF
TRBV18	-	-	CASSPRSLKTDTQYF
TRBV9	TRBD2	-	CASSDGASGAYEQYF
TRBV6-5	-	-	CASSYGGLYSNQPQHF
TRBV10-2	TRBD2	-	CASSETPLAGGTRDNEQFF
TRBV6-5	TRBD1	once	CASSYRPGGSYGYTF
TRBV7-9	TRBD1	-	CASSLVGWQGAMNTEAFF
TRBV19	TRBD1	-	CASSTYRGIPGNTEAFF
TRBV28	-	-	CAVLSSSAAAYEQYF
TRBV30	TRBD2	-	CAWRSGNYNEQFF
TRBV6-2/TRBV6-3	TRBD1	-	CASSTDRIYEQYF
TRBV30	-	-	CAWSVYLTDEQYF